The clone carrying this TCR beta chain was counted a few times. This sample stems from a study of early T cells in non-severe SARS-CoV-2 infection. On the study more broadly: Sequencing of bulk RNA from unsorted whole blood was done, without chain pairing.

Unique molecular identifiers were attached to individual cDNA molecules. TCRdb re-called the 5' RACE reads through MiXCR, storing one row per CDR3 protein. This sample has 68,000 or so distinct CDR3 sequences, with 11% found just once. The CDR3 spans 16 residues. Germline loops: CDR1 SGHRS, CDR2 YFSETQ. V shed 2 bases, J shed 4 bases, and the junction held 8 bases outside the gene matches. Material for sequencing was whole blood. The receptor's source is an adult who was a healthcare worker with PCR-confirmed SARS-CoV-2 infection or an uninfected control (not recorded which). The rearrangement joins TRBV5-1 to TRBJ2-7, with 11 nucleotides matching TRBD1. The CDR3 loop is CASSFQTGTGGYEQYF. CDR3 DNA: TGCGCCAGCAGCTTCCAGACCGGGACAGGGGGTTACGAGCAGTACTTC.